This T cell receptor (beta chain) was sequenced during a study of Tregs in tolerant kidney transplant recipients. General study findings and limits: Biological reproducibility was not directly addressed in this study. Few patients were studied, so findings need validation in larger groups. Expanding Tregs on activated donor B cells appeared to best identify donor-specific TCRbeta clones.

Method: immunoSEQ multiplex PCR; TCRdb's copy keeps in-frame clones and lacks some. The sample yields some 110,000 clones, roughly 92% seen once. Thawed PBMCs were FACS-sorted into unstimulated CD4+CD25+CD127- regulatory T cells, CD4+CD25- non-regulatory cells, CD4 and CD8 cells. V was cut by 3 bases and J by 4 bases, with 13 bases left in between. The CDR3 contains 14 residues. Germline-derived CDR1 and CDR2 are SGDLS and YYNGEE. This clone has a single count. Its antigen is still unknown. This rearrangement joins TRBV9 to TRBJ1-2, with D unclear. This receptor was identified in a human donor in good health. The sequencing input was CD4+ T cells from blood. In DNA, the CDR3 is TGTGCCAGCAGCGCTTCGGACCCCATCTATGGCTACACCTTC. It translates to CASSASDPIYGYTF.